The 8 T cell receptor beta chains reported below all come from one sample, sequenced in a study of T cell responses to AZD1222 COVID-19 vaccine. Method: immunoSEQ multiplex PCR; TCRdb's copy keeps in-frame clones and lacks some. The repertoire has about 96,000 clones, approximately 87% of them found once; the top ten carry 2.8%. This material consisted of peripheral blood, taken on day 0 of AZD1222 vaccination. The receptors come from an adult in good health.

The chain carries TRBV6-6 and TRBJ2-7; 8 positions match TRBD1. This CDR3 spans 13 amino acids. In germline, CDR1 is MNHNY, CDR2 SVGAGI (reference sequence). V lost 8 bases, J lost 1 base, and 4 bases stayed unmatched. CDR3 nucleotides: TGTGCCAGCGTCAGACAGGGGTCCTACGAGCAGTACTTC. Its translation: CASVRQGSYEQYF.

This clone was detected a few times. This chain connects TRBV30 to TRBJ1-6, with 7 bases aligning to TRBD1. Germline-derived CDR1 and CDR2 are GTSNPN and SVGIG (reference sequence). This CDR3 region has 13 residues. V was pared by 7 bases and J by 6 bases, with 6 bases of the junction left unmatched. The CDR3 DNA sequence: TGTGCCTTCCGGGACAGTGTTAATTCACCCCTCCACTTT. This translates into CAFRDSVNSPLHF.

Written as DNA, the CDR3 is TGTGCCAGCAGTTTTCAGAGACTCTATGGCTACACCTTC. Amino acids: CASSFQRLYGYTF. This chain connects TRBV12-3 or TRBV12-4 to TRBJ1-2; D gene uncertain. The CDR3 covers 13 residues. The V end was cut by 3 bases, the J end by 4 bases, with 9 bases between.

The V and J genes are TRBV18 and TRBJ1-4; D perhaps matches TRBD1 (5 bases). CDR1 KGHSH and CDR2 LQKENI come from the germline V gene. The CDR3 length is 16 residues. Trimming pared 3 bases from V and 2 bases from J, leaving 13 bases between. CDR3 amino acids: CASSPRQIQTNEKLFF. The CDR3 nucleotides are TGTGCCAGCTCACCGAGACAGATTCAGACTAATGAAAAACTGTTTTTT.

The rearrangement uses TRBV12-3 or TRBV12-4 and TRBJ2-7; no clear D. This CDR3 is built from 11 residues. V lost 3 bases, J lost 4 bases, and 4 bases lay in between. The CDR3 sequence: CASSFGYEQYF. The CDR3 coding sequence is TGTGCCAGCAGTTTTGGATACGAGCAGTACTTC.

The chain joins TRBV5-1 to TRBJ2-1; TRBD2 agrees at 7 bases. The CDR3 loop spans 15 amino acids. Trimming removed 0 bases from V and 6 bases from J; junction bases left unmatched: 6. CDR1 is SGHRS and CDR2 is YFSETQ in the germline V gene. Here the CDR3 DNA reads TGCGCCAGCAGCTTGGCGCCGGGACTATCCAATGAGCAGTTCTTC. Protein product: CASSLAPGLSNEQFF. Drawing the rest from reference TRBV5-1 and TRBJ2-1, the complete variable domain is KAGVTQTPRYLIKTRGQQVTLSCSPISGHRSVSWYQQTPGQGLQFLFEYFSETQRNKGNFPGRFSGRQFSNSRSEMNVSTLELGDSALYLCASSLAPGLSNEQFFGPGTRLTVL.

The genes are TRBV7-3 and TRBJ2-7; 14 bases line up with TRBD2. Losses at the gene ends were 1 base for V and 4 bases for J; bases not matched to a gene: 15. CDR1 SGHTA and CDR2 FQGTGA come from the germline V gene. This CDR3 contains 20 residues. CDR3 coding DNA: TGTGCCAGCAGCTTAAGGGGCGGGGGACTAGCGGGAGTAACGTCTTACGAGCAGTACTTC. This codes for CASSLRGGGLAGVTSYEQYF.

The V gene is TRBV5-1, the J gene TRBJ2-3; 7 bases are shared with TRBD2. Germline loops: CDR1 SGHRS, CDR2 YFSETQ. This CDR3 comprises 16 residues. J lost 1 base, V lost 1 base, and 6 bases had no gene match. In DNA, the CDR3 is TGCGCCAGCAGCTTGTGGACTAGATCGGGCACAGATACGCAGTATTTT. Translation: CASSLWTRSGTDTQYF.